Shown below are 10 T cell receptor beta chains from a single sample sequenced in a study of T cell changes during pregnancy in multiple sclerosis. Sequenced by immunoSEQ multiplex PCR; TCRdb stores in-frame clones only, minus some. The sample yields about 40,000 clones, roughly 93% seen once. The sample was CD4+ T cells from peripheral blood mononuclear cells, taken before pregnancy. All receptors come from a female donor with multiple sclerosis, enrolled in a pregnancy study.

This clone was counted a single time. V gene TRBV10-3 combines with J gene TRBJ2-1; TRBD2 agrees at 10 bases. CDR1 is ENHRY and CDR2 is SYGVKD in the germline V gene. V was pared by 11 bases and J by 3 bases, with 10 bases of the junction left unmatched. The CDR3 is 15 residues long. CDR3 sequence: CAAADTSGNYNEQFF. In DNA, the CDR3 is TGTGCCGCAGCAGATACTAGCGGGAACTACAATGAGCAGTTCTTC.

The chain is built from TRBV9 and TRBJ1-2; TRBD1 agrees at 7 bases. The junction had 15 bases not matched to a gene; V was cut back by 3 bases and J by 7 bases. Germline V lookup: CDR1 SGDLS, CDR2 YYNGEE. The CDR3 totals 16 residues. The chain's CDR3 is CASSDYSGTGVAGYTF. As DNA, the CDR3 is TGTGCCAGCAGCGACTATTCCGGAACAGGGGTTGCTGGCTACACCTTC.

The sample holds one count of this clone. This chain links TRBV5-4 with TRBJ2-1, with 14 bases lining up with TRBD2. The CDR3 sequence is 17 residues long. The V gene end was trimmed by 2 bases and the J gene end by 8 bases; junction bases not matched to a gene: 9. The germline V gene has CDR1 SGHNT and CDR2 YYREEE (reference sequence). This chain's CDR3 is CASSFGTSGSTFDEQFF. The DNA for the CDR3 is TGTGCCAGCAGCTTCGGGACTAGCGGGAGCACCTTCGATGAGCAGTTCTTC.

J is TRBJ1-1 and V is TRBV6-1; D is unresolved. Germline V gives CDR1 MNHNS, CDR2 SASEGT. The V and J ends lost 10 bases and 1 base respectively, with 13 bases between them. This CDR3 is 13 amino acids long. Here the CDR3 reads CAISRVWNTEAFF. The CDR3, as DNA: TGTGCCATCTCGAGGGTGTGGAACACTGAAGCTTTCTTT.

J is TRBJ2-4 and V is TRBV28, with D maybe TRBD2 (6 bases). V shed 6 bases and J shed 9 bases, with 9 bases lying between them. This CDR3 has 11 residues. Germline V gene lookup returns CDR1 MDHEN and CDR2 SYDVKM. In nucleotides, the CDR3 is TGTGCCAGCAGGGTGGAGGGCATTCAGTACTTC. This encodes CASRVEGIQYF.

CDR3 loop: CAVGTAPPKNTEAFF. In nucleotides, the CDR3 is TGTGCCGTCGGGACAGCCCCTCCAAAGAACACTGAAGCTTTCTTT. V is TRBV10-3 and J is TRBJ1-1; 7 bases agree with TRBD1. CDR3 length equals 15 residues. With V trimmed by 11 bases and J by 1 base, 13 bases remained unmatched. Germline V gene data show CDR1 as ENHRY and CDR2 as SYGVKD.

This chain connects TRBV11-1 to TRBJ2-7; the D gene is possibly TRBD1 (6 bases). CDR3 size: 13 residues. With 5 bases removed from V and 3 bases from J, the gap between germline ends came to 11 bases. Germline CDR1 is SGHAT and CDR2 is FQDESV (reference sequence). The CDR3 DNA follows: TGTGCCAGCAGCCAACAGGGAAACTACGAGCAGTACTTC. Amino acid sequence: CASSQQGNYEQYF.

V gene TRBV10-3 combines with J gene TRBJ2-3; weak D call: TRBD2 (6 bases). The germline V gene has CDR1 ENHRY and CDR2 SYGVKD. V lost 5 bases and J 6 bases, leaving 15 bases between the germline ends. This CDR3 is built from 14 residues. The CDR3 region has the DNA TGTGCCATCAGTACGGGGCTAGCGACCGATACGCAGTATTTT. Translating it yields CAISTGLATDTQYF.

This chain uses TRBV28 with TRBJ2-7, with D maybe TRBD2 (5 bases). The CDR3 has 12 residues. Germline V gene data show CDR1 as MDHEN and CDR2 as SYDVKM. V was cut by 6 bases and J by 7 bases, with 13 bases left in between. The DNA for the CDR3 is TGTGCCAGCAGGACTACCCAATCAGAGCAGTACTTC. Its translation: CASRTTQSEQYF.

This clone occurred once. V usage is TRBV4-3 and J usage is TRBJ1-4; 8 bases fit TRBD1. V lost 3 bases, J lost 4 bases, and 10 bases stayed unmatched. This CDR3 is 17 amino acids long. From germline, CDR1 is LGHNA and CDR2 YSLEER. The CDR3, as DNA: TGCGCCAGCAGCCATCTAAGTGGGACAGGAAGTAATGAAAAACTGTTTTTT. It is translated as CASSHLSGTGSNEKLFF.